The 10 T cell receptor beta chains below were found in one sample sequenced in a study of CD8 T cells in Susac syndrome. RNA was extracted with the RNeasy kit, and a quantity of roughly 0.45 to 1 ug was reverse transcribed using random hexamers. One entry per CDR3 protein, called by TCRdb with MiXCR from the immunoSEQ multiplex PCR reads. The sample shows 100,000 to 150,000 distinct CDR3 sequences, about 95% of them seen only once. Sequencing was performed on CD4+ T cells from PBMCs. Receptors were obtained from a human donor in good health.

This clonotype occurred a few times. The chain is built from TRBV15 and TRBJ2-7, with D perhaps TRBD2 (7 bases). Germline V gene data show CDR1 as LNHNV and CDR2 as YYDKDF (reference sequence). This CDR3 spans 14 amino acids. Trimming removed 3 bases at V and 9 bases at J, with 18 bases between. This CDR3 is CATSSNTQGRVQYF. The DNA of the CDR3 is TGTGCCACCAGCAGCAACACTCAGGGGAGGGTGCAGTACTTC.

The gene calls are TRBV29-1 and TRBJ2-7; D tentatively reads TRBD1 or TRBD2 (5 bases each). CDR1 and CDR2 from the germline V gene are SQVTM and ANQGSEA. V was pared by 4 bases and J by 0 bases, with 13 bases between. The CDR3 is 14 residues long. The CDR3: CSVVEDTASYEQYF. The CDR3 coding sequence is TGCAGCGTTGTGGAGGACACCGCCTCCTACGAGCAGTACTTC.

The V gene is TRBV28, the J gene TRBJ1-2; D uncertain. The V end lost 7 bases, the J end lost 0 bases, and 15 bases lay between the germline ends. CDR3 length: 15 residues. Germline V gene lookup returns CDR1 MDHEN and CDR2 SYDVKM. The CDR3 nucleotides are TGTGCCAGCAAAGGGCCGGACGGGACTAACTATGGCTACACCTTC. Protein product: CASKGPDGTNYGYTF.

V usage is TRBV19 and J usage is TRBJ1-5; 9 positions match TRBD1. Germline V gene sequence: CDR1 LNHDA, CDR2 SQIVND (reference sequence). V shed 10 bases, J shed 7 bases, and the junction held 14 bases outside the gene matches. The CDR3 spans 15 residues. CDR3 protein: CATQVSTGGRQPQHF. CDR3 nucleotide sequence: TGTGCCACTCAAGTCAGCACAGGGGGCAGACAGCCCCAGCATTTT.

This chain links TRBV15 with TRBJ1-5, with 9 bases matching TRBD1. CDR1 is LNHNV and CDR2 is YYDKDF in the germline V gene (reference sequence). This CDR3 has 14 residues. Trimming removed 9 bases from V and 3 bases from J; junction bases left unmatched: 6. The CDR3 nucleotides are TGTGCCACTCAAAGGGACAGGGTCAATCAGCCCCAGCATTTT. Translation gives CATQRDRVNQPQHF.

This chain connects TRBV11-2 to TRBJ2-5, with D possibly matching TRBD1 (6 bases). Germline lookup yields CDR1 SGHAT and CDR2 FQNNGV. The CDR3 length is 15 residues. The V gene lost 5 bases and the J gene lost 1 base, with 14 bases spanning the gap. CDR3 DNA: TGTGCCAGCAGCCAAGGAAGACAGGTCCAAGAGACCCAGTACTTC. Protein product: CASSQGRQVQETQYF.

This clonotype is a singleton in its sample. The chain is built from TRBV7-2 and TRBJ1-1; 10 bases agree with TRBD1. Germline V gene data show CDR1 as SGHTA and CDR2 as FQGNSA. The CDR3 runs 16 residues. Trimming cost V 5 bases and J 1 base; bases outside gene matches: 7. The CDR3 loop is CASSRGGQGQNTEAFF. The CDR3 DNA reads TGTGCCAGCAGCCGTGGGGGACAGGGGCAGAACACTGAAGCTTTCTTT.

The CDR3 loop is CASSPTRGSSYEQYF. CDR3 DNA: TGTGCCAGCAGCCCAACCAGGGGTAGCTCCTACGAGCAGTACTTC. The chain carries TRBV7-2 and TRBJ2-7; TRBD1 is a possible D gene (6 bases). Germline values: CDR1 SGHTA, CDR2 FQGNSA. This CDR3 region has 15 residues. V gave up 5 bases and J gave up 0 bases, with 14 bases separating them.

The chain links TRBV5-4 to TRBJ2-3, with D unresolved. The CDR3 covers 14 residues. Germline CDR1 SGHNT, CDR2 YYREEE (reference sequence). Trimming left V 5 bases short and J 3 bases short, with 13 bases between. CDR3 residues: CASSRYGRTDTQYF. CDR3 sequence (DNA): TGTGCCAGCAGTCGGTATGGGCGTACAGATACGCAGTATTTT.

This clonotype was seen only once. The J gene is TRBJ1-5, the V gene TRBV19; D perhaps matches TRBD1 (5 bases). Per germline, CDR1 LNHDA and CDR2 SQIVND (reference sequence). CDR3 length equals 17 residues. V lost 6 bases, J lost 1 base, and 19 bases lay in between. The CDR3 loop is CASSHREGLGSNQPQHF. CDR3 DNA sequence: TGTGCCAGTAGCCATAGGGAGGGGCTCGGAAGCAATCAGCCCCAGCATTTT.